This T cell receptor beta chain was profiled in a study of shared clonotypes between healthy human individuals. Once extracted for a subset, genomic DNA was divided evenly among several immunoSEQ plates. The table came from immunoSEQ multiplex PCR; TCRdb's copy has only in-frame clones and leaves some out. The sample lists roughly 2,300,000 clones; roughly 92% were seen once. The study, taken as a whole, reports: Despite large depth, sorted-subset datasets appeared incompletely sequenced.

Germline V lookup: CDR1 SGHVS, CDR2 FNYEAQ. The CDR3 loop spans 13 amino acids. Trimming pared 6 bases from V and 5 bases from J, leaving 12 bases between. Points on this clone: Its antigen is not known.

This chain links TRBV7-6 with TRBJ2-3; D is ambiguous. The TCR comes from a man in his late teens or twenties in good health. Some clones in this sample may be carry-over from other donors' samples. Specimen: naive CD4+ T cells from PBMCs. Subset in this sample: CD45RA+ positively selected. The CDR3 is CASSPIAGDTQYF. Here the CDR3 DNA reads TGTGCCAGCAGTCCCATCGCCGGAGATACGCAGTATTTT.